This record concerns one T cell receptor beta chain sequence. Its antigen is currently unknown. This sample stems from a study of cytomegalovirus exposure and HLA in healthy donors. The CDR3 totals 14 residues. Germline CDR1 reads SGDLS; CDR2 reads YYNGEE. Trimming pared 4 bases from V and 4 bases from J, leaving 12 bases between. Study results and limitations: Reportedly, HLA-A and HLA-B alleles of most subjects were accurately predicted from TCR beta. There were around 160 TCR beta chains listed as cytomegalovirus-associated. Available immune exposure information covered CMV serostatus only. HLA alleles were associated with 16,000 or so TCR beta sequences in a later analysis at 0.05 false discovery rate.

The PCR ran on 60 Vbeta and 13 Jbeta primers. Method: immunoSEQ multiplex PCR; TCRdb's copy keeps in-frame clones and lacks some. This repertoire includes 120,000 to 150,000 clones. This receptor was obtained from a man in his forties in good health and CMV-seronegative. The source material was PBMCs. This sequence joins TRBV9 and TRBJ2-1, with D possibly being TRBD1 (6 bases). The CDR3 loop reads CASSPHGQYNEQFF. CDR3 DNA sequence: TGTGCCAGCAGCCCCCACGGACAGTACAATGAGCAGTTCTTC.